Listed below are T cell receptor beta chains from one sample, sequenced in a study of shared clonotypes between healthy human individuals. Using immunoSEQ multiplex PCR, the repertoire was profiled, and TCRdb retains in-frame clones only, with some absent. The sample includes millions of clones, roughly 95% of them seen just once. What was sequenced was naive CD4+ T cells sorted from blood. These TCRs come from a man between 18 and 35 years old in good health. Both conserved end residues are part of each CDR3. Fields, in order: CDR3 length, J gene, V gene, D gene, clone size, CDR3 protein, CDR3 DNA. D genes are given only for firm matches. Some rows have no size entry. The others give once, few or many, or a class for an expanded clone.

len: 16; j_gene: TRBJ1-2; v_gene: TRBV27; d_gene: -; abundance: -; CDR3aa: CASSLSAQGSGYGYTF; CDR3nt: TGTGCCAGCAGTTTATCGGCCCAGGGTTCAGGCTATGGCTACACCTTC
len: 16; j_gene: TRBJ1-1; v_gene: TRBV7-9; d_gene: -; abundance: few; CDR3aa: CASSRNVGGENTEAFF; CDR3nt: TGTGCCAGCAGCCGGAATGTGGGGGGCGAAAACACTGAAGCTTTCTTT
len: 16; j_gene: TRBJ2-1; v_gene: TRBV5-1; d_gene: TRBD1; abundance: -; CDR3aa: CASSFYGTGVTNEQFF; CDR3nt: TGCGCCAGCAGCTTTTATGGGACAGGGGTTACCAATGAGCAGTTCTTC
len: 17; j_gene: TRBJ2-3; v_gene: TRBV25-1; d_gene: TRBD2; abundance: once; CDR3aa: CASSESDGLAGVHTQYF; CDR3nt: TGTGCCAGCAGTGAATCAGATGGACTAGCGGGAGTACATACGCAGTATTTT
len: 15; j_gene: TRBJ1-1; v_gene: TRBV28; d_gene: -; abundance: -; CDR3aa: CASSLRNFGITEAFF; CDR3nt: TGTGCCAGCAGTTTACGTAACTTTGGTATCACTGAAGCTTTCTTT
len: 16; j_gene: TRBJ2-3; v_gene: TRBV5-4; d_gene: TRBD1; abundance: -; CDR3aa: CASSFRTGGVTDTQYF; CDR3nt: TGTGCCAGCAGCTTCCGGACAGGGGGGGTGACAGATACGCAGTATTTT
len: 13; j_gene: TRBJ1-1; v_gene: TRBV6-6; d_gene: -; abundance: -; CDR3aa: CASSFQGATEAFF; CDR3nt: TGTGCCAGCAGTTTCCAGGGCGCCACTGAAGCTTTCTTT
len: 12; j_gene: TRBJ1-1; v_gene: TRBV10-3; d_gene: -; abundance: -; CDR3aa: CAISQSGSEAFF; CDR3nt: TGTGCCATCAGTCAGTCAGGGAGTGAAGCTTTCTTT
len: 17; j_gene: TRBJ2-1; v_gene: TRBV15; d_gene: -; abundance: -; CDR3aa: CATSRDSVLVPSYEQFF; CDR3nt: TGTGCCACCAGCAGAGATAGCGTCCTAGTCCCTTCGTATGAGCAGTTCTTC
len: 17; j_gene: TRBJ2-1; v_gene: TRBV4-1; d_gene: TRBD2; abundance: -; CDR3aa: CASSQDEGLADFNEQFF; CDR3nt: TGCGCCAGCAGCCAAGATGAGGGACTAGCGGACTTCAATGAGCAGTTCTTC
len: 12; j_gene: TRBJ1-2; v_gene: TRBV10-3; d_gene: -; abundance: -; CDR3aa: CATTWRPGFFTF; CDR3nt: TGTGCCACAACCTGGCGCCCCGGTTTTTTCACCTTC
len: 15; j_gene: TRBJ1-6; v_gene: TRBV7-2; d_gene: TRBD1; abundance: -; CDR3aa: CASRWDRGRNSPLHF; CDR3nt: TGTGCCAGCAGATGGGACAGGGGTCGGAATTCACCCCTCCACTTT
len: 14; j_gene: TRBJ1-6; v_gene: TRBV5-1; d_gene: TRBD1; abundance: -; CDR3aa: CASSQGQGNSPLHF; CDR3nt: TGCGCCAGCAGCCAGGGACAGGGAAATTCACCCCTCCACTTT
len: 14; j_gene: TRBJ2-7; v_gene: TRBV19; d_gene: -; abundance: -; CDR3aa: CASSISGYGHEQYF; CDR3nt: TGTGCCAGTAGTATCTCGGGGTATGGGCACGAGCAGTACTTC
len: 13; j_gene: TRBJ2-3; v_gene: TRBV29-1; d_gene: TRBD2; abundance: -; CDR3aa: CSVRGGAGYTQYF; CDR3nt: TGCAGCGTCCGAGGAGGAGCGGGGTATACGCAGTATTTT
len: 13; j_gene: TRBJ1-1; v_gene: TRBV10-1; d_gene: TRBD1; abundance: -; CDR3aa: CASSPQGATEAFF; CDR3nt: TGCGCCAGCAGTCCCCAGGGGGCCACTGAAGCTTTCTTT
len: 12; j_gene: TRBJ1-2; v_gene: TRBV13; d_gene: -; abundance: -; CDR3aa: CASSFGGAGYTF; CDR3nt: TGTGCCAGCAGCTTTGGGGGTGCTGGCTACACCTTC
len: 15; j_gene: TRBJ2-7; v_gene: TRBV28; d_gene: TRBD1; abundance: once; CDR3aa: CASGSGGTGVYEQYF; CDR3nt: TGTGCCAGCGGGTCCGGAGGGACAGGGGTATACGAGCAGTACTTC
len: 12; j_gene: TRBJ2-3; v_gene: TRBV2; d_gene: -; abundance: -; CDR3aa: CASRPLADTQYF; CDR3nt: TGTGCCAGCAGACCTTTGGCAGATACGCAGTATTTT
len: 16; j_gene: TRBJ1-2; v_gene: TRBV10-3; d_gene: TRBD1; abundance: -; CDR3aa: CAITDRRDRENYGYTF; CDR3nt: TGTGCCATCACCGACCGTCGGGACAGGGAGAACTATGGCTACACCTTC
len: 11; j_gene: TRBJ1-2; v_gene: TRBV30; d_gene: -; abundance: -; CDR3aa: CAWSGGSGYTF; CDR3nt: TGTGCCTGGAGTGGCGGGAGCGGCTACACCTTC
len: 17; j_gene: TRBJ1-5; v_gene: TRBV5-6; d_gene: -; abundance: -; CDR3aa: CASSLWGPGLSNQPQHF; CDR3nt: TGTGCCAGCAGCTTGTGGGGTCCGGGACTTAGCAATCAGCCCCAGCATTTT
len: 15; j_gene: TRBJ1-6; v_gene: TRBV6-1; d_gene: TRBD1; abundance: -; CDR3aa: CASSEAAGGKSPLHF; CDR3nt: TGTGCCAGCAGTGAAGCGGCAGGGGGGAAATCACCCCTCCACTTT
len: 15; j_gene: TRBJ2-3; v_gene: TRBV2; d_gene: TRBD2; abundance: -; CDR3aa: CASSEGRGSTDTQYF; CDR3nt: TGTGCCAGCAGTGAAGGGCGGGGGAGCACAGATACGCAGTATTTT
len: 12; j_gene: TRBJ2-1; v_gene: TRBV25-1; d_gene: -; abundance: -; CDR3aa: CASSDRGYEQFF; CDR3nt: TGTGCCAGCAGTGACCGGGGATATGAGCAGTTCTTC
len: 15; j_gene: TRBJ2-7; v_gene: TRBV6-1; d_gene: -; abundance: few; CDR3aa: CASSEQGQEPYEQYF; CDR3nt: TGTGCCAGCAGTGAGCAGGGGCAAGAACCCTACGAGCAGTACTTC
len: 15; j_gene: TRBJ1-4; v_gene: TRBV14; d_gene: -; abundance: -; CDR3aa: CASSQGGKGNEKLFF; CDR3nt: TGTGCCAGCAGCCAAGGGGGAAAAGGGAATGAAAAACTGTTTTTT
len: 12; j_gene: TRBJ1-1; v_gene: TRBV7-9; d_gene: -; abundance: once; CDR3aa: CASSLISGPAFF; CDR3nt: TGTGCCAGCAGCTTAATCTCGGGTCCAGCTTTCTTT
len: 13; j_gene: TRBJ2-7; v_gene: TRBV15; d_gene: -; abundance: -; CDR3aa: CATSRVTQAKQYF; CDR3nt: TGTGCCACCAGCAGAGTTACCCAAGCGAAGCAGTACTTC
len: 14; j_gene: TRBJ2-3; v_gene: TRBV11-2; d_gene: -; abundance: -; CDR3aa: CASSLNSFTDTQYF; CDR3nt: TGTGCCAGCAGCTTAAACAGTTTCACAGATACGCAGTATTTT
len: 14; j_gene: TRBJ2-5; v_gene: TRBV4-1; d_gene: -; abundance: -; CDR3aa: CASSQGGSQETQYF; CDR3nt: TGCGCCAGCAGCCAAGGCGGGTCCCAAGAGACCCAGTACTTC
len: 12; j_gene: TRBJ1-2; v_gene: TRBV29-1; d_gene: TRBD1; abundance: -; CDR3aa: CSVGRQGDGYTF; CDR3nt: TGCAGCGTTGGGCGACAGGGCGACGGCTACACCTTC
len: 13; j_gene: TRBJ2-7; v_gene: TRBV6-6; d_gene: -; abundance: -; CDR3aa: CASKDSLIYEQYF; CDR3nt: TGTGCCAGCAAAGACAGTCTGATCTACGAGCAGTACTTC
len: 15; j_gene: TRBJ2-7; v_gene: TRBV6-5; d_gene: -; abundance: -; CDR3aa: CASSYLVARTYEQYF; CDR3nt: TGTGCCAGCAGTTACTTGGTAGCCCGGACCTACGAGCAGTACTTC
len: 14; j_gene: TRBJ2-7; v_gene: TRBV7-9; d_gene: -; abundance: once; CDR3aa: CASSLFSLPYEQYF; CDR3nt: TGTGCCAGCAGCTTATTCTCCCTCCCCTACGAGCAGTACTTC
len: 15; j_gene: TRBJ1-6; v_gene: TRBV27; d_gene: -; abundance: -; CDR3aa: CASTPQGQNNSPLHF; CDR3nt: TGTGCCAGCACCCCCCAAGGACAGAATAATTCACCCCTCCACTTT
len: 18; j_gene: TRBJ2-2; v_gene: TRBV5-1; d_gene: TRBD2; abundance: -; CDR3aa: CASSLALAGGRSTGELFF; CDR3nt: TGCGCCAGCAGCTTGGCCCTAGCGGGGGGTCGCTCCACCGGGGAGCTGTTTTTT
len: 14; j_gene: TRBJ1-2; v_gene: TRBV5-6; d_gene: -; abundance: once; CDR3aa: CASSLGSVGYGYTF; CDR3nt: TGTGCCAGCAGCTTGGGGTCAGTAGGCTATGGCTACACCTTC
len: 13; j_gene: TRBJ1-5; v_gene: TRBV5-1; d_gene: -; abundance: -; CDR3aa: CASSGGPGQPQHF; CDR3nt: TGCGCCAGCAGCGGGGGCCCGGGGCAGCCCCAGCATTTT
len: 12; j_gene: TRBJ2-5; v_gene: TRBV10-2; d_gene: -; abundance: few; CDR3aa: CASSEQGETQYF; CDR3nt: TGCGCCAGCAGTGAGCAGGGGGAGACCCAGTACTTC
len: 14; j_gene: TRBJ1-4; v_gene: TRBV4-1; d_gene: -; abundance: -; CDR3aa: CASSQAGENEKLFF; CDR3nt: TGCGCCAGCAGCCAAGCAGGGGAAAATGAAAAACTGTTTTTT
len: 15; j_gene: TRBJ2-5; v_gene: TRBV18; d_gene: TRBD2; abundance: -; CDR3aa: CASSPLAGNQETQYF; CDR3nt: TGTGCCAGCTCACCATTAGCGGGGAACCAAGAGACCCAGTACTTC
len: 13; j_gene: TRBJ2-7; v_gene: TRBV19; d_gene: -; abundance: once; CDR3aa: CASQQGSSYEQYF; CDR3nt: TGTGCCAGTCAGCAAGGCAGCTCCTACGAGCAGTACTTC
len: 13; j_gene: TRBJ2-1; v_gene: TRBV25-1; d_gene: -; abundance: -; CDR3aa: CASSQVEGYEQFF; CDR3nt: TGTGCCAGCAGTCAGGTCGAAGGGTATGAGCAGTTCTTC
len: 13; j_gene: TRBJ2-1; v_gene: TRBV6-1; d_gene: -; abundance: -; CDR3aa: CASSGGWDNEQFF; CDR3nt: TGTGCCAGCAGTGGCGGATGGGACAATGAGCAGTTCTTC
len: 16; j_gene: TRBJ2-7; v_gene: TRBV19; d_gene: -; abundance: -; CDR3aa: CASSIGQYGGSYEQYF; CDR3nt: TGTGCCAGTAGTATCGGTCAGTACGGCGGCTCCTACGAGCAGTACTTC
len: 16; j_gene: TRBJ1-6; v_gene: TRBV6-6; d_gene: -; abundance: -; CDR3aa: CASSSPDGSKASPLHF; CDR3nt: TGTGCCAGCAGTTCCCCTGACGGTAGTAAGGCTTCACCCCTCCACTTT
len: 15; j_gene: TRBJ1-1; v_gene: TRBV7-3; d_gene: -; abundance: few; CDR3aa: CASSPNPLQGTEAFF; CDR3nt: TGTGCCAGCAGCCCTAACCCCTTACAGGGCACTGAAGCTTTCTTT